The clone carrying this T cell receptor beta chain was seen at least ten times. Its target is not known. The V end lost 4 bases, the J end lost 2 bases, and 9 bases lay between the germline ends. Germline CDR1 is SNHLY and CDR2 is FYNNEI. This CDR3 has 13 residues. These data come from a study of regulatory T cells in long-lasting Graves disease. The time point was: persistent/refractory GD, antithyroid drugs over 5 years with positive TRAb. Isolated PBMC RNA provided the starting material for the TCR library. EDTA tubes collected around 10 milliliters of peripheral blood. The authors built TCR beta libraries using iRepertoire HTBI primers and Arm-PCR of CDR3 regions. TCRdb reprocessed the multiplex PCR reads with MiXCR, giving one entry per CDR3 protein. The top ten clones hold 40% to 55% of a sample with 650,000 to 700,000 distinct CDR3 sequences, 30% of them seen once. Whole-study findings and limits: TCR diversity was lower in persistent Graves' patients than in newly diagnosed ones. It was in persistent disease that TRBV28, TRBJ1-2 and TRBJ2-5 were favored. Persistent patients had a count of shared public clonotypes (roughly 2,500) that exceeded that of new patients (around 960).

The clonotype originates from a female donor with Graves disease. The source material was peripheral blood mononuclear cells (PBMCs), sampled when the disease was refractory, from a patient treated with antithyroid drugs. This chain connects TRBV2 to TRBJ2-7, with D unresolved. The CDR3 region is CASSVWATYEQYF. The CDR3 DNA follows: TGTGCCAGCAGTGTATGGGCGACCTACGAGCAGTACTTC.